Listed below are T cell receptor beta chains from one sample, sequenced in a study of T cell clonotyping in hematopoietic cell transplantation. This table comes from immunoSEQ multiplex PCR, and its TCRdb copy is limited to in-frame clones, with some not included. There are some 30,000 clones in the sample; roughly 80% occur only once, and approximately 6.6% lies in the top ten. Sequencing was performed on peripheral blood mononuclear cells, taken before stem cell transplant. All receptors derive from a woman aged 25 to 39 with chronic myeloid leukemia. Some clones in this sample may be carry-over from other donors' samples. Each CDR3 is given with its conserved first and last residue. The D gene is left open where the match is weak. Part of the rows lack a size; the others show once, few, many or a class for expanded clones.

d_gene	v_gene	len	j_gene	abundance	CDR3aa	CDR3nt
TRBD2	TRBV4-1	17	TRBJ2-1	-	CASSQDELAGGNNEQFF	TGCGCCAGCAGCCAAGATGAACTAGCGGGGGGAAACAATGAGCAGTTCTTC
TRBD1	TRBV6-6	15	TRBJ1-2	-	CASSSIRDRDYGYTF	TGTGCCAGCAGTTCTATTCGGGACAGGGACTATGGCTACACCTTC
-	TRBV5-1	15	TRBJ1-5	few	CASSLDGGGNQPQHF	TGCGCCAGCAGCTTGGACGGGGGAGGCAATCAGCCCCAGCATTTT
TRBD1	TRBV2	16	TRBJ1-2	-	CASSPGQGLHRSYYTF	TGTGCCAGCAGTCCGGGACAGGGACTCCACCGCAGTTACTACACCTTC
TRBD1	TRBV25-1	15	TRBJ2-5	-	CASSTGTGYQETQYF	TGTGCCAGCTCCACCGGGACAGGATACCAAGAGACCCAGTACTTC
TRBD1	TRBV4-1	15	TRBJ2-7	-	CASSQGTGRTYEQYF	TGCGCCAGCAGCCAGGGGACAGGCCGTACCTACGAGCAGTACTTC
-	TRBV11-2	14	TRBJ1-5	-	CASSLDGVGQPQHF	TGTGCCAGCAGCTTAGATGGGGTAGGTCAGCCCCAGCATTTT
TRBD1	TRBV5-1	16	TRBJ1-2	few	CASSRRTGGEGDGYTF	TGCGCCAGCAGCAGACGGACAGGGGGCGAAGGAGATGGCTACACCTTC
-	TRBV12-5	12	TRBJ2-1	-	CASGLEANEQFF	TGTGCTAGTGGTTTAGAAGCAAATGAGCAGTTCTTC
-	TRBV29-1	14	TRBJ2-2	-	CSVEVQGYTGELFF	TGCAGCGTTGAAGTCCAGGGATACACCGGGGAGCTGTTTTTT
TRBD2	TRBV6-4	14	TRBJ2-1	-	CASSSGGAPDEQFF	TGTGCCAGCAGTAGCGGGGGGGCCCCAGATGAGCAGTTCTTC
-	TRBV5-6	14	TRBJ2-3	-	CASSYWGLRDTQYF	TGTGCCAGCAGCTATTGGGGGCTGAGAGATACGCAGTATTTT
-	TRBV30	17	TRBJ1-1	-	CAWRDSSRAYMNTEAFF	TGTGCCTGGAGGGACAGTTCCCGTGCCTATATGAACACTGAAGCTTTCTTT
TRBD1	TRBV30	14	TRBJ1-6	-	CAWVTGTGVETLHF	TGTGCCTGGGTAACCGGGACAGGGGTCGAAACCCTCCACTTT
-	TRBV7-2	16	TRBJ2-1	-	CASSTTRSRGYNEQFF	TGTGCCAGCAGCACAACGAGGTCCCGGGGATACAATGAGCAGTTCTTC
-	TRBV7-9	14	TRBJ2-1	medium-sized	CASSLHGLNNEQFF	TGTGCCAGCAGCCTGCACGGACTAAACAATGAGCAGTTCTTC
-	TRBV30	16	TRBJ1-4	-	CAWSGPVRGKYEKLFF	TGTGCCTGGAGTGGGCCTGTGCGAGGGAAGTATGAAAAACTGTTTTTT
TRBD1	TRBV2	15	TRBJ2-1	once	CASSKLDRAPSEQFF	TGTGCCAGCAGTAAACTGGACAGGGCACCCAGTGAGCAGTTCTTC
-	TRBV1	18	TRBJ2-5	-	CTSSQDPSLQRGKETQYF	TGCACCAGCAGCCAAGACCCGTCACTACAGCGGGGGAAAGAGACCCAGTACTTC
-	TRBV5-1	13	TRBJ1-1	-	CASSLSRDTEAFF	TGCGCCAGCAGCTTGAGCAGGGATACTGAAGCTTTCTTT
TRBD2	TRBV6-6	16	TRBJ2-2	-	CASRSVAGANTGELFF	TGTGCCAGCAGATCAGTAGCGGGAGCGAACACCGGGGAGCTGTTTTTT
-	TRBV5-1	16	TRBJ1-2	-	CASSWGGRGLDYGYTF	TGCGCCAGCAGCTGGGGGGGGCGCGGTCTGGACTATGGCTACACCTTC
-	TRBV4-2	15	TRBJ2-6	-	CASSQGGLGANVLTF	TGTGCCAGCAGCCAAGGGGGGCTGGGGGCCAACGTCCTGACTTTC
-	TRBV11-2	12	TRBJ1-6	-	CASTRSGGPLHF	TGTGCCAGCACCCGAAGTGGCGGTCCCCTCCACTTT
TRBD1	TRBV4-3	15	TRBJ1-1	-	CASSLRTGLGTEAFF	TGCGCCAGCAGCCTACGGACAGGGTTGGGGACTGAAGCTTTCTTT
TRBD1	TRBV10-2	15	TRBJ1-1	-	CASRRDRSMNTEAFF	TGCGCCAGCAGGAGGGACAGAAGTATGAACACTGAAGCTTTCTTT
TRBD1	TRBV6-1	14	TRBJ2-5	-	CASSGVRGLETQYF	TGTGCCAGCAGTGGGGTCAGGGGGCTTGAGACCCAGTACTTC
TRBD1	TRBV5-1	18	TRBJ2-2	-	CASSLLFGTVSNTGELFF	TGCGCCAGCAGCTTGCTCTTTGGGACAGTCTCGAACACCGGGGAGCTGTTTTTT
TRBD2	TRBV7-9	18	TRBJ2-1	-	CASSLAFSVQRGYNEQFF	TGTGCCAGCAGCTTAGCATTTTCGGTCCAGCGGGGGTACAATGAGCAGTTCTTC
-	TRBV5-4	13	TRBJ2-3	-	CASSLVQTDTQYF	TGTGCCAGCAGCTTGGTACAGACGGATACGCAGTATTTT
-	TRBV4-1	15	TRBJ1-2	-	CASSLGREGDYGYTF	TGCGCCAGCAGCCTGGGCAGGGAAGGAGACTATGGCTACACCTTC
-	TRBV7-7	15	TRBJ2-6	-	CASSPGDSGANVLTF	TGTGCCAGCAGCCCTGGGGACTCTGGGGCCAACGTCCTGACTTTC
TRBD1	TRBV30	13	TRBJ1-2	-	CAWTGGEFYGYTF	TGTGCCTGGACAGGGGGCGAATTCTATGGCTACACCTTC
-	TRBV7-2	15	TRBJ2-3	-	CASSPTGFPTDTQYF	TGTGCCAGCAGCCCGACGGGGTTTCCCACAGATACGCAGTATTTT
-	TRBV27	15	TRBJ1-5	once	CASSTGQRRHQPQHF	TGTGCCAGCAGCACAGGCCAACGTCGGCATCAGCCCCAGCATTTT
TRBD1	TRBV27	14	TRBJ1-1	-	CASSYQGAFTEAFF	TGTGCCAGCAGCTATCAGGGGGCTTTTACTGAAGCTTTCTTT
TRBD1	TRBV27	14	TRBJ1-5	-	CASRDRGEYQPQHF	TGTGCCAGCCGGGACAGGGGGGAGTATCAGCCCCAGCATTTT